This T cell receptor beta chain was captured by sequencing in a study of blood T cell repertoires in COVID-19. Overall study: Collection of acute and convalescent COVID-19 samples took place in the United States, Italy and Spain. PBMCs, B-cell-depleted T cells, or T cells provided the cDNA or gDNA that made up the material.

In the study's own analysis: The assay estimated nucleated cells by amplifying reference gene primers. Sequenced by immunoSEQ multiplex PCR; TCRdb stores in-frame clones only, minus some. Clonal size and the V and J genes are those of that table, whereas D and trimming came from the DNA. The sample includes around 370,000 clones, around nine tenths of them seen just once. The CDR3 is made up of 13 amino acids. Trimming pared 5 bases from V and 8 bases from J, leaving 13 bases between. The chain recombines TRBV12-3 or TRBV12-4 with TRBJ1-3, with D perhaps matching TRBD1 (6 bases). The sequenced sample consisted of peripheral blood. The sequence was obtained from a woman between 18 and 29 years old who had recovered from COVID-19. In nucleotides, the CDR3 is TGTGCCAGCAGTCCCCAACAGGGAGACACCATATATTTT. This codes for CASSPQQGDTIYF.